The TCR beta chain under discussion was sequenced for a study of blood T cell repertoires in COVID-19. For the study at large: PBMCs, B-cell-depleted T cells, or T cells provided the cDNA or gDNA that made up the material.

Under the authors' procedure: For nucleated cells, counts were estimated from reference gene primer amplification. Sequenced by immunoSEQ multiplex PCR; TCRdb stores in-frame clones only, minus some. V, J and clone size are taken as reported in that table, and D and trimming were inferred from the DNA itself. The sample has hundreds of thousands of clones; approximately 90% are singletons. The clonotype was recovered from a woman aged 40 to 49 who had recovered from COVID-19. The material sequenced was PBMCs or T cells enriched from blood (not recorded which).

CDR3 in DNA: TGTGCCACCAGCACGCACGGGAGTGGGGGCACCGGGGAGCTGTTTTTT. The encoded protein is CATSTHGSGGTGELFF. The genes are TRBV15 and TRBJ2-2; TRBD2 is a possible D gene (6 bases). Trimming shortened V by 4 bases and J by 4 bases, and 16 bases separated the two germline ends. There are 16 residues in the CDR3. The germline CDR1 and CDR2 sequences are LNHNV and YYDKDF (reference sequence).